The 18 T cell receptor beta chains given below trace back to one sample, sequenced in a study of blood T cell repertoires in COVID-19. Profiling relied on immunoSEQ multiplex PCR, and the TCRdb table lists in-frame clones only, not all of them. Here the sample spans more than 85,000 clones, about 80% being singletons. The sequenced sample consisted of peripheral blood. Every receptor here comes from a woman in her 50s with acute or convalescent COVID-19.

V and J are TRBV13 and TRBJ1-5; tentatively, D is TRBD1 (5 bases). Germline CDR1 PRHDT, CDR2 FYEKMQ (reference sequence). The CDR3 totals 14 residues. The germline V and J ends were trimmed by 5 bases and 2 bases, with 10 bases remaining between them. This CDR3 reads CASSKGSGNQPQHF. CDR3 DNA sequence: TGTGCCAGCAGCAAGGGGTCGGGCAATCAGCCCCAGCATTTT.

This chain uses TRBV28 with TRBJ1-1; 7 bases map to TRBD1. Trimming at V came to 3 bases and at J to 4 bases, leaving 5 bases not matched to a gene. Germline CDR1 and CDR2: MDHEN and SYDVKM. The CDR3 is 14 residues long. CDR3 loop: CASSFQGGSTEAFF. CDR3 DNA: TGTGCCAGCAGTTTTCAGGGGGGTAGCACTGAAGCTTTCTTT.

The gene calls are TRBV1 and TRBJ2-1; TRBD2 is the table's D call, not checked against the DNA. TRBV1 is deemed a pseudogene. The CDR3 is 18 residues long. CDR3 protein: CTSSQEGGIAGSHNEQFF. The CDR3 DNA reads as TGCACCAGCAGCCAAGAAGGGGGGATAGCGGGGAGTCACAATGAGCAGTTCTTC.

The genes are TRBV12-3 or TRBV12-4 and TRBJ2-5; D not certain. The CDR3 extends over 12 amino acids. V was shortened by 2 bases and J by 2 bases, with 3 bases between the two germline ends. CDR3 bases: TGTGCCAGCAGTTTAATACAAGAGACCCAGTACTTC. Amino acids: CASSLIQETQYF.

V is TRBV2 and J is TRBJ2-3; 10 bases are shared with TRBD2. The J segment lost 3 bases and the V segment lost 6 bases, leaving 9 bases of the junction unmatched. Germline values: CDR1 SNHLY, CDR2 FYNNEI. The length of the CDR3 is 16 residues. CDR3 nucleotide sequence: TGTGCCAGCAGGTCCCCTAGCGGGGGTGGTACAGATACGCAGTATTTT. Protein product: CASRSPSGGGTDTQYF.

V usage is TRBV3-1 (or the pseudogene TRBV3-2) and J usage is TRBJ1-1; D call uncertain. Germline V gene data show CDR1 as LGHDT and CDR2 as YNNKEL (reference sequence). With 5 bases removed from V and 1 base from J, the gap between germline ends came to 14 bases. CDR3 length equals 15 residues. The DNA for the CDR3 is TGTGCCAGCAGCTCACGCGCCCGGTCGAACACTGAAGCTTTCTTT. Translation: CASSSRARSNTEAFF.

This chain connects TRBV29-1 to TRBJ1-1; TRBD1 matches 8 bases. CDR1 SQVTM and CDR2 ANQGSEA come from the germline V gene. Germline trimming cut 6 bases from V and 5 bases from J; bases unmatched to any gene: 11. The CDR3 sequence is 14 residues long. The CDR3 loop reads CSVSRNRGETEAFF. The CDR3 region has the DNA TGCAGCGTGTCTAGGAACAGGGGGGAGACTGAAGCTTTCTTT. Complete variable domain (other parts from reference TRBV29-1 and TRBJ1-1): SAVISQKPSRDICQRGTSLTIQCQVDSQVTMMFWYRQQPGQSLTLIATANQGSEATYESGFVIDKFPISRPNLTFSTLTVSNMSPEDSSIYLCSVSRNRGETEAFFGQGTRLTVV.

The CDR3, as DNA: TGTGCCACAGGTGGCTACGAGCAGTACTTC. Translating gives CATGGYEQYF. The J gene is TRBJ2-7, the V gene TRBV30, with D perhaps matching TRBD1 (5 bases). Deletions cut 8 bases from V and 3 bases from J, with 8 bases between. This CDR3 is built from 10 residues. Germline V gene sequence: CDR1 GTSNPN, CDR2 SVGIG (reference sequence).

This clone was detected only a few times. The chain carries TRBV11-2 and TRBJ1-2; D call uncertain. V dropped 2 bases and J dropped 8 bases, with 12 bases sitting between them. The germline CDR1 and CDR2 sequences are SGHAT and FQNNGV. The CDR3 has 13 residues. Here the CDR3 reads CASSLIGDGGYTF. The CDR3 DNA sequence: TGTGCCAGCAGCTTAATCGGAGACGGAGGCTACACCTTC.

V and J are TRBV6-2 or TRBV6-3 and TRBJ1-1; D may be TRBD1 (5 bases). Germline CDR1 reads MNHEY; CDR2 reads SVGEGT. V was trimmed by 1 base and J by 2 bases, leaving 11 bases between them. CDR3 size: 15 residues. The chain's CDR3 is CASSYYGGGNTEAFF. The DNA for the CDR3 is TGTGCCAGCAGTTACTATGGGGGAGGTAACACTGAAGCTTTCTTT.

This chain uses TRBV21-1 with TRBJ1-2; the D segment call TRBD1 is taken from the table without a DNA check. TRBV21-1 has pseudogene status. The CDR3 is 15 amino acids. The CDR3 region is CASSVRGHRNYGYTF. CDR3 in DNA: TGTGCCAGCAGCGTTAGGGGACACCGAAACTATGGCTACACCTTC.

This sequence joins TRBV5-1 and TRBJ1-5; TRBD1 is a possible D gene (6 bases). This CDR3 has 14 residues. Looked up from germline, CDR1 is SGHRS and CDR2 is YFSETQ. Trimming cost V 2 bases and J 3 bases, with 9 bases left between them. This CDR3 is CASSLGGNNQPQHF. The CDR3, as DNA: TGCGCCAGCAGCTTAGGGGGAAACAATCAGCCCCAGCATTTT.

The rearrangement joins TRBV10-3 to TRBJ2-7; TRBD1 matches 9 bases. There are 14 residues in the CDR3. Germline-derived CDR1 and CDR2 are ENHRY and SYGVKD. The ends lost 7 bases at V and 2 bases at J; junction bases unmatched: 6. Here the CDR3 reads CAIIRQGGTYEQYF. CDR3 bases: TGTGCCATCATCCGACAGGGGGGGACCTACGAGCAGTACTTC.

The J gene is TRBJ1-6, the V gene TRBV7-6; D not certain. V lost 0 bases and J lost 0, with 9 bases in between. This CDR3 contains 17 residues. CDR1 and CDR2 from the germline V gene are SGHVS and FNYEAQ. For the CDR3, the DNA is TGTGCCAGCAGCTTAGCGGGTCGGGGCTCCTATAATTCACCCCTCCACTTT. Translation gives CASSLAGRGSYNSPLHF.

A word on this clone: Other DNA sequences in this specimen translate into the identical CDR3. The chain combines TRBV12-3 or TRBV12-4 with TRBJ2-3; D is perhaps TRBD2 (5 bases). The CDR3 runs 13 residues. V lost 5 bases and J lost 0, with 6 bases in between. In nucleotides, the CDR3 is TGTGCCAGCAGTGGAGGTAGCACAGATACGCAGTATTTT. This encodes CASSGGSTDTQYF.

The chain uses TRBV9 and TRBJ1-2; 7 positions agree with TRBD1. Looked up from germline, CDR1 is SGDLS and CDR2 is YYNGEE. J gave up 4 bases and V 4 bases, and 4 bases lay outside the gene matches. The CDR3 runs 13 residues. CDR3 protein: CASSPRDSYGYTF. As DNA, the CDR3 is TGTGCCAGCAGCCCCCGGGACAGCTATGGCTACACCTTC. Variable domain in full (rest from reference TRBV9 and TRBJ1-2): DSGVTQTPKHLITATGQRVTLRCSPRSGDLSVYWYQQSLDQGLQFLIQYYNGEERAKGNILERFSAQQFPDLHSELNLSSLELGDSALYFCASSPRDSYGYTFGSGTRLTVV.

This chain links TRBV5-1 with TRBJ2-7; 7 positions match TRBD1. Per the germline V gene, CDR1 is SGHRS and CDR2 is YFSETQ. CDR3 length: 15 residues. Unmatched junction bases numbered 9, after V lost 1 base and J lost 5 bases. CDR3 protein: CASSLSIGTVHEQYF. The CDR3 DNA follows: TGCGCCAGCAGCTTGAGTATAGGGACAGTACACGAGCAGTACTTC.

The rearrangement links TRBV27 to TRBJ2-1; TRBD2 aligns across 11 bases. From germline, CDR1 is MNHEY and CDR2 SMNVEV (reference sequence). This CDR3 contains 15 residues. Trimming took 6 bases from V and 7 from J; bases not matched to a gene: 8. The CDR3 DNA follows: TGTGCCAGCAGCCTACTAGCGGGGGCGGGGAATGAGCAGTTCTTC. This encodes CASSLLAGAGNEQFF.